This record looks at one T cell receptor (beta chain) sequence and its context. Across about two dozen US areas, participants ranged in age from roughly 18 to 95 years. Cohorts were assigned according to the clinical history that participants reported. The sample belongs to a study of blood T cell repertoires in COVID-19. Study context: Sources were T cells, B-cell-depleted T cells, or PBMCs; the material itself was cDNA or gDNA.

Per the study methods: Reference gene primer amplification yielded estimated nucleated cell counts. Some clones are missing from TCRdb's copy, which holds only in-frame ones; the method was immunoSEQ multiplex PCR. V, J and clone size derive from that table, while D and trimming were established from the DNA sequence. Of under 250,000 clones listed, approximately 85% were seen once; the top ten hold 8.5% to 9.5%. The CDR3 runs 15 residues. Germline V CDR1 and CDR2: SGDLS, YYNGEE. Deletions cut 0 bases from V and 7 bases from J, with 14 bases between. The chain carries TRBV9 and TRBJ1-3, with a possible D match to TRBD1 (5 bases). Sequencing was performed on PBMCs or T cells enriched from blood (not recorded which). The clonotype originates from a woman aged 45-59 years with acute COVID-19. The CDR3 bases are TGTGCCAGCAGCGTAGAGGGCAGGGTTAGGAACACCATATATTTT. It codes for CASSVEGRVRNTIYF.